The 22 T cell receptor beta chains in this list originate from one sample, sequenced in a study of early T cells in non-severe SARS-CoV-2 infection. Each CDR3 protein is one row after TCRdb ran MiXCR on the 5' RACE reads. In the table there are 55,000 to 80,000 distinct CDR3 sequences, roughly 10% of which are singletons. Sequencing input: whole blood. All receptors come from an adult who was a healthcare worker with PCR-confirmed SARS-CoV-2 infection or an uninfected control (not recorded which).

The chain links TRBV7-2 to TRBJ2-7; D is uncertain. Germline V CDR1 and CDR2: SGHTA, FQGNSA. V shed 5 bases and J shed 2 bases, with 7 bases lying between them. The CDR3 loop spans 12 amino acids. CDR3: CASSPNPYEQYF. The CDR3 region has the DNA TGTGCCAGCAGCCCCAACCCCTACGAGCAGTACTTC. Full variable domain (missing parts from reference TRBV7-2 and TRBJ2-7): GAGVSQSPSNKVTEKGKDVELRCDPISGHTALYWYRQSLGQGLEFLIYFQGNSAPDKSGLPSDRFSAERTGGSVSTLTIQRTQQEDSAVYLCASSPNPYEQYFGPGTRLTVT.

This clonotype was counted many times. The chain couples TRBV9 to TRBJ2-1; weak D call: TRBD1 (6 bases). V gave up 4 bases and J gave up 7 bases, with 15 bases separating them. Germline values: CDR1 SGDLS, CDR2 YYNGEE. The CDR3 runs 14 residues. CDR3 loop: CASSKPDSTNEQFF. The CDR3, as DNA: TGTGCCAGCAGCAAACCGGACAGTACGAATGAGCAGTTCTTC.

The CDR3 DNA follows: TGTGCCAGCAGTTCTCAGCGGGAGAGGGTCCACGAGCAGTACTTC. Translated, it gives CASSSQRERVHEQYF. V is TRBV13 and J is TRBJ2-7; 8 bases map to TRBD2. This CDR3 has 15 residues. Germline trimming cut 6 bases from V and 5 bases from J; bases unmatched to any gene: 12. CDR1 is PRHDT, CDR2 FYEKMQ, per germline (reference sequence). Based on the CDR3 plus reference TRBV13 and TRBJ2-7, the full variable domain is AAGVIQSPRHLIKEKRETATLKCYPIPRHDTVYWYQQGPGQDPQFLISFYEKMQSDKGSIPDRFSAQQFSDYHSELNMSSLELGDSALYFCASSSQRERVHEQYFGPGTRLTVT.

The chain carries TRBV5-1 and TRBJ2-4; TRBD1 matches at 11 bases. Germline trimming cut 4 bases from V and 6 bases from J; bases unmatched to any gene: 3. Germline V gene sequence: CDR1 SGHRS, CDR2 YFSETQ. CDR3 size: 14 residues. CDR3 loop: CASSQGQGGNIQYF. CDR3 coding DNA: TGCGCCAGCAGCCAGGGACAGGGGGGAAACATTCAGTACTTC. Supplemented by reference TRBV5-1 and TRBJ2-4, the full variable domain reads KAGVTQTPRYLIKTRGQQVTLSCSPISGHRSVSWYQQTPGQGLQFLFEYFSETQRNKGNFPGRFSGRQFSNSRSEMNVSTLELGDSALYLCASSQGQGGNIQYFGAGTRLSVL.

This clonotype was found many times. V is TRBV27 and J is TRBJ2-4, with D possibly TRBD1 on 6 matching bases. The ends were cut back, 5 bases at V and 7 bases at J, with 18 bases in the middle. Germline V gene data show CDR1 as MNHEY and CDR2 as SMNVEV (reference sequence). The CDR3 sequence is 15 residues long. The CDR3 region has the DNA TGTGCCAGCAGTCTCCTGGTGGGGGCGGAGAACATTCAGTACTTC. Encoded protein: CASSLLVGAENIQYF.

V gene TRBV6-1 combines with J gene TRBJ1-2; D not certain. The CDR3 is 14 amino acids. Trimming stripped 0 bases from V and 0 bases from J, with 5 bases between. CDR1 MNHNS and CDR2 SASEGT come from the germline V gene. For the CDR3, the DNA is TGTGCCAGCAGTGAAGCTTGGGCTAACTATGGCTACACCTTC. Translating it yields CASSEAWANYGYTF.

This chain uses TRBV5-5 with TRBJ2-7; D call uncertain. V gave up 0 bases and J gave up 2 bases, with 15 bases separating them. Germline loops: CDR1 SGHKS, CDR2 YYEKEE (reference sequence). The CDR3 totals 16 residues. The CDR3 coding sequence is TGTGCCAGCAGCTTGGATATGGGATTCGTTACCTACGAGCAGTACTTC. Translated, it gives CASSLDMGFVTYEQYF. Together with reference TRBV5-5 and TRBJ2-7, the CDR3 gives the full variable domain: DAGVTQSPTHLIKTRGQQVTLRCSPISGHKSVSWYQQVLGQGPQFIFQYYEKEERGRGNFPDRFSARQFPNYSSELNVNALLLGDSALYLCASSLDMGFVTYEQYFGPGTRLTVT.

The J gene is TRBJ2-3, the V gene TRBV11-1; TRBD2 might be the D (5 bases). CDR3 length equals 14 residues. Trimming removed 4 bases from V and 5 bases from J, with 13 bases in between. From germline, CDR1 is SGHAT and CDR2 FQDESV (reference sequence). The CDR3, as DNA: TGTGCCAGCAGCTCCCGCGCCGCGGGAGATACGCAGTATTTT. This codes for CASSSRAAGDTQYF.

This clonotype was recorded at least ten times. CDR3 in amino acids: CASSLTGGRDTGELFF. For the CDR3, the DNA is TGCGCCAGCAGCTTAACAGGGGGCCGGGACACCGGGGAGCTGTTTTTT. The chain couples TRBV5-1 to TRBJ2-2, with 9 positions matching TRBD1. The CDR3 contains 16 residues. V gave up 2 bases and J gave up 3 bases; unmatched junction bases: 5. The germline gives CDR1 SGHRS, CDR2 YFSETQ.

About this clonotype itself: Germline is not matched at one junction end, which may reflect a read error. V and J are TRBV7-2 and TRBJ1-1; 9 positions match TRBD1. Germline loops: CDR1 SGHTA, CDR2 FQGNSA. The CDR3 spans 13 residues. Written as DNA, the CDR3 is TGTGCGAGCAGCTGGACAGGGGTGACTGAAGCTTTCTTT. Translated: CASSWTGVTEAFF. The complete variable domain, with remaining parts taken from reference TRBV7-2 and TRBJ1-1, reads GAGVSQSPSNKVTEKGKDVELRCDPISGHTALYWYRQSLGQGLEFLIYFQGNSAPDKSGLPSDRFSAERTGGSVSTLTIQRTQQEDSAVYLCASSWTGVTEAFFGQGTRLTVV.

This clonotype was counted between two and nine times. The chain carries TRBV5-1 and TRBJ1-2; a weak D match, TRBD1 (5 bases). The CDR3 sequence is 15 residues long. Germline-derived CDR1 and CDR2 are SGHRS and YFSETQ. Trimming stripped 0 bases from V and 4 bases from J, with 13 bases between. The CDR3 is CASSLENTGGYGYTF. As DNA, the CDR3 is TGCGCCAGCAGCTTGGAAAACACAGGTGGCTATGGCTACACCTTC.

This clonotype has a handful of counts. The chain links TRBV29-1 to TRBJ2-5; 8 bases agree with TRBD1. The CDR3 is made up of 13 amino acids. V shed 3 bases and J 5 bases; nucleotides not matched to a gene: 5. Germline CDR1 is SQVTM and CDR2 is ANQGSEA. The CDR3 region is CSVEFPGGETQYF. CDR3 DNA sequence: TGCAGCGTTGAGTTTCCAGGGGGCGAGACCCAGTACTTC.

This clonotype was counted only a few times. This chain connects TRBV20-1 to TRBJ2-1; D is perhaps TRBD1 (5 bases). The CDR3 extends over 11 amino acids. V lost 5 bases and J lost 7, with 9 bases in between. Germline loops: CDR1 DFQATT, CDR2 SNEGSKA (reference sequence). The chain's CDR3 is CSAYRGNEQFF. CDR3 DNA sequence: TGCAGTGCTTATAGGGGTAATGAGCAGTTCTTC.

V is TRBV12-3 or TRBV12-4 and J is TRBJ1-2; D is uncertain. This CDR3 is built from 11 residues. Trimming left V 6 bases short and J 13 bases short, with 15 bases between. The CDR3 region is CASSYFVSFTF. The CDR3, as DNA: TGTGCCAGCAGCTATTTCGTTAGCTTCACCTTC.

A few counts support this clonotype. V is TRBV7-9 and J is TRBJ2-7; D ambiguous. The CDR3 is made up of 13 amino acids. From germline, CDR1 is SEHNR and CDR2 FQNEAQ (reference sequence). Trimming took 5 bases from V and 3 from J, leaving 11 bases between them. The CDR3 region is CASSHPWRYEQYF. In DNA, the CDR3 is TGTGCCAGCAGCCACCCGTGGCGCTACGAGCAGTACTTC.

The chain recombines TRBV19 with TRBJ1-3; D unresolved. The CDR3 has 14 amino acids. CDR1 is LNHDA and CDR2 is SQIVND in the germline V gene (reference sequence). V lost 5 bases to trimming and J lost 0 bases, with 8 bases between them. The CDR3 spells CASSALNSGNTIYF. In nucleotides, the CDR3 is TGTGCCAGTAGTGCGCTTAACTCTGGAAACACCATATATTTT.

This clonotype was seen only a few times. V and J are TRBV5-5 and TRBJ1-1; no clear D. CDR1 and CDR2 from the germline V gene are SGHKS and YYEKEE (reference sequence). This CDR3 comprises 13 residues. The V end was cut by 2 bases, the J end by 1 base, with 6 bases between. CDR3 bases: TGTGCCAGCAGCTTTGACACGAACACTGAAGCTTTCTTT. Translating gives CASSFDTNTEAFF.

This clonotype was recorded many times. The V and J genes are TRBV11-3 and TRBJ1-4; no clear D. Germline V gene lookup returns CDR1 SGHNT and CDR2 YENEEA. The CDR3 runs to 15 residues. V dropped 5 bases and J dropped 0 bases, with 10 bases sitting between them. CDR3 region: CASSPGGATNEKLFF. The CDR3 coding sequence is TGTGCCAGCAGCCCCGGCGGGGCAACTAATGAAAAACTGTTTTTT.

This clonotype was counted at least ten times. The rearrangement links TRBV4-3 to TRBJ1-3; 10 bases align to TRBD1. Per the germline V gene, CDR1 is LGHNA and CDR2 is YSLEER. Losses at the gene ends were 4 bases for V and 4 bases for J; bases not matched to a gene: 7. This CDR3 has 16 residues. This CDR3 is CASSPRDRGSGNTIYF. For the CDR3, the DNA is TGCGCCAGCAGCCCCCGGGACAGGGGTTCCGGAAACACCATATATTTT.

This clonotype has a handful of counts. This chain joins TRBV3-1 and TRBJ1-2; 7 bases agree with TRBD1. J gave up 5 bases and V 5 bases, and 5 bases lay outside the gene matches. CDR3 length: 13 residues. Looked up from germline, CDR1 is LGHDT and CDR2 is YNNKEL (reference sequence). The CDR3 sequence: CASSRDSSYGYTF. CDR3 nucleotides: TGTGCCAGCAGCAGGGACAGCTCTTATGGCTACACCTTC.

This rearrangement joins TRBV7-2 to TRBJ2-1; D unclear. Trimming shortened V by 5 bases and J by 1 base, and 9 bases separated the two germline ends. Germline-derived CDR1 and CDR2 are SGHTA and FQGNSA. This CDR3 spans 14 amino acids. The CDR3 reads CASSLALSYNEQFF. DNA for the CDR3: TGTGCCAGCAGCCTGGCACTATCCTACAATGAGCAGTTCTTC.

This clonotype has only a few counts. CDR3 DNA: TGCGCCAGCAGCCCCTTAACAGGGGACACTGAAGCTTTCTTT. This gives the protein CASSPLTGDTEAFF. V usage is TRBV4-1 and J usage is TRBJ1-1, with 7 bases identical to TRBD1. CDR1 is MGHRA and CDR2 is YSYEKL in the germline V gene. Trimming cost V 4 bases and J 3 bases; bases outside gene matches: 5. The CDR3 totals 14 residues.